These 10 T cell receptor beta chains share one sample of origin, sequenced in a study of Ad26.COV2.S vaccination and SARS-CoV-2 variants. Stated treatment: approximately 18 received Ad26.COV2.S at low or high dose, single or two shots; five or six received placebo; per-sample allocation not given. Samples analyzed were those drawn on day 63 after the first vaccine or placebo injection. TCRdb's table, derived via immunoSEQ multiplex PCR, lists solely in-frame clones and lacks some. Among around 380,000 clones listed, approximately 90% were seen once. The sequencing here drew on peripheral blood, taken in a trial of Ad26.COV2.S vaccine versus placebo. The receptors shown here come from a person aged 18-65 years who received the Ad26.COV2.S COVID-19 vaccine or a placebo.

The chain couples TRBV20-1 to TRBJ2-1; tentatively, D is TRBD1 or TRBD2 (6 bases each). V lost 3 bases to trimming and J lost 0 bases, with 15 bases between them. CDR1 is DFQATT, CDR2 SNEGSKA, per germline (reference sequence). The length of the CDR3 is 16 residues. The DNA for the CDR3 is TGCAGTGCTAGTTGGGGGGACATAGACTCCTACAATGAGCAGTTCTTC. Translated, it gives CSASWGDIDSYNEQFF.

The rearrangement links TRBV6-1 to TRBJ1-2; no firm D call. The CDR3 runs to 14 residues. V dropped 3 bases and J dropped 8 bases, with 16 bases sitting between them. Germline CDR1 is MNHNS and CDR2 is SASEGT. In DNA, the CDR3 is TGTGCCAGCAGTGATGGGTGGGAGGTGAGGGGCTACACCTTC. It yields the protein CASSDGWEVRGYTF.

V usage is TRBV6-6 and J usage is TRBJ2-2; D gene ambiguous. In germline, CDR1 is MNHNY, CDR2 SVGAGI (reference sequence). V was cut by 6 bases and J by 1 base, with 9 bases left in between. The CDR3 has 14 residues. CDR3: CASRDTGNTGELFF. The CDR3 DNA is TGTGCCAGCAGGGATACCGGGAACACCGGGGAGCTGTTTTTT.

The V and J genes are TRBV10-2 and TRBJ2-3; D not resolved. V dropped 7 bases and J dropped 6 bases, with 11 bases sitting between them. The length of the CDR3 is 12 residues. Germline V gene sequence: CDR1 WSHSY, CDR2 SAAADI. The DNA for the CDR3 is TGCGCCAGCAATCCTACCCGGGATACGCAGTATTTT. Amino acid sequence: CASNPTRDTQYF.

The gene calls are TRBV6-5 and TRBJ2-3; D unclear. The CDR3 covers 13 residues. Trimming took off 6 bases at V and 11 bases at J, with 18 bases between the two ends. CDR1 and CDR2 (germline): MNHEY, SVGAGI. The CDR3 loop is CASRPARHLEQYF. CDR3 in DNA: TGTGCCAGCAGACCTGCCCGGCACCTTGAGCAGTATTTT.

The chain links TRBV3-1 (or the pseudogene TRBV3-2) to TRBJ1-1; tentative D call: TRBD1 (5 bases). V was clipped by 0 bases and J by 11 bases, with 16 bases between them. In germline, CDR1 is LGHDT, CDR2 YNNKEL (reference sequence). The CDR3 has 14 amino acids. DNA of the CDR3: TGTGCCAGCAGCCAAGATCTTAATGGGGGTCGGGCTTTCTTT. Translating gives CASSQDLNGGRAFF.

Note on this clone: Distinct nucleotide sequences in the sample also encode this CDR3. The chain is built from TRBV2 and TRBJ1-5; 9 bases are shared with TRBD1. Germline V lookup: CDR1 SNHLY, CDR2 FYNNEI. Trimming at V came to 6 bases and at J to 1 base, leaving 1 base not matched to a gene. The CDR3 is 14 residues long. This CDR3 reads CASRGQGSNQPQHF. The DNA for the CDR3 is TGTGCCAGCAGGGGACAGGGAAGCAATCAGCCCCAGCATTTT. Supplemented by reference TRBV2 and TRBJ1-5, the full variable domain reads EPEVTQTPSHQVTQMGQEVILRCVPISNHLYFYWYRQILGQKVEFLVSFYNNEISEKSEIFDDQFSVERPDGSNFTLKIRSTKLEDSAMYFCASRGQGSNQPQHFGDGTRLSIL.

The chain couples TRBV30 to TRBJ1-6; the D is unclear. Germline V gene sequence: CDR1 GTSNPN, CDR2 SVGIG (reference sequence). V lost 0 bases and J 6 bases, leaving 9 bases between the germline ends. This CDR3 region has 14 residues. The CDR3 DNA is TGTGCCTGGAGTGTAGGAGGCGTTAATTCACCCCTCCACTTT. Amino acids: CAWSVGGVNSPLHF.

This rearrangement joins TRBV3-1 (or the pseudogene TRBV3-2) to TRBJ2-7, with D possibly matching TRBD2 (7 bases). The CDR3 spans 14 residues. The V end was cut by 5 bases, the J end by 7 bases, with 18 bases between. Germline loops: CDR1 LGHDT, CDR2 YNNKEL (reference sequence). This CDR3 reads CASSEAGVTGEQYF. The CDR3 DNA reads TGTGCCAGCAGCGAGGCGGGGGTCACAGGGGAGCAGTACTTC.

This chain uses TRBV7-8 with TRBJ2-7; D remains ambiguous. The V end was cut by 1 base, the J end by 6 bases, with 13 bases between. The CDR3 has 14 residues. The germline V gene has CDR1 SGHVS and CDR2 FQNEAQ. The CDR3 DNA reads TGTGCCAGCAGCTTAGGGGGTTTATCTCGCGAGCAGTACTTC. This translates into CASSLGGLSREQYF.